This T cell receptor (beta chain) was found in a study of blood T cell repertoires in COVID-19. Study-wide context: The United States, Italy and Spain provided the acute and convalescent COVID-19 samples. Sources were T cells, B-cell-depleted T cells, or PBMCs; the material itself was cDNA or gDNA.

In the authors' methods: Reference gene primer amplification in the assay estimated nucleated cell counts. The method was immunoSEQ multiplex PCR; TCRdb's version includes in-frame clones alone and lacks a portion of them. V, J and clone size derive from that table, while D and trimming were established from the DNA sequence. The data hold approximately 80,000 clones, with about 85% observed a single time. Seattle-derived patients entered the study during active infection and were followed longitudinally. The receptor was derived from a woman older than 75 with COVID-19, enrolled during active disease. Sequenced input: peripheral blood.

The CDR3 protein is CASSESRTGNQPQHF. DNA for the CDR3: TGCGCCAGCAGTGAGTCTCGGACAGGCAATCAGCCCCAGCATTTT. The rearrangement joins TRBV10-2 to TRBJ1-5; D is perhaps TRBD1 (6 bases). Germline V gene data show CDR1 as WSHSY and CDR2 as SAAADI. With 0 bases removed from V and 2 bases from J, the gap between germline ends came to 8 bases. This CDR3 comprises 15 residues.